The 18 T cell receptor beta chains below were found in one sample sequenced in a study of blood T cell repertoires in COVID-19. Only in-frame clones appear in the TCRdb table, and some are missing; sequencing was by immunoSEQ multiplex PCR. The sample shows under 200,000 clones, about 88% of them seen only once. Sequencing was done on a sample of PBMCs or T cells enriched from blood (not recorded which). The source is a woman between 35 and 50 years old in a cohort exposed to, infected with or recovered from COVID-19 (not recorded which).

The chain employs TRBV7-6 and TRBJ2-7, with D perhaps TRBD1 (7 bases). The germline gives CDR1 SGHVS, CDR2 FNYEAQ. The CDR3 is made up of 13 amino acids. The V gene lost 5 bases and the J gene lost 6 bases, with 14 bases spanning the gap. As DNA, the CDR3 is TGTGCCAGCAGCACGGCAGGGGGGCTCGAGCAGTACTTC. Protein: CASSTAGGLEQYF. The full variable domain, its missing parts supplied by reference TRBV7-6 and TRBJ2-7, is GAGVSQSPRYKVTKRGQDVALRCDPISGHVSLYWYRQALGQGPEFLTYFNYEAQQDKSGLPNDRFSAERPEGSISTLTIQRTEQRDSAMYRCASSTAGGLEQYFGPGTRLTVT.

This chain links TRBV19 with TRBJ2-7; D gene ambiguous. This CDR3 is built from 13 residues. V was shortened by 3 bases and J by 0 bases, with 6 bases between the two germline ends. CDR1 and CDR2 from the germline V gene are LNHDA and SQIVND (reference sequence). This CDR3 is CASSIVSSYEQYF. CDR3 coding DNA: TGTGCCAGTAGTATCGTCAGCTCCTACGAGCAGTACTTC.

This CDR3 reads CASRSPSSGNTIYF. The CDR3 bases are TGTGCCAGCAGGTCACCCAGCTCTGGAAACACCATATATTTT. The chain links TRBV6-5 to TRBJ1-3; D is unclear. The CDR3 runs to 14 residues. Trimming cost V 6 bases and J 0 bases, with 9 bases left between them. Per the germline V gene, CDR1 is MNHEY and CDR2 is SVGAGI.

This chain connects TRBV7-9 to TRBJ1-2; D is uncertain. Trimming cost V 5 bases and J 1 base, with 14 bases left between them. The CDR3 is 15 amino acids. Germline CDR1 SEHNR, CDR2 FQNEAQ (reference sequence). The chain's CDR3 is CASSREGPNNYGYTF. For the CDR3, the DNA is TGTGCCAGCAGCCGCGAGGGTCCCAATAACTATGGCTACACCTTC.

The chain recombines TRBV19 with TRBJ1-4, with 9 bases that match TRBD1. From germline, CDR1 is LNHDA and CDR2 SQIVND (reference sequence). The CDR3 runs 16 residues. V lost 4 bases, J lost 4 bases, and 7 bases stayed unmatched. In DNA, the CDR3 is TGTGCCAGTAGTACAAACAGGGGGCTTGTTAATGAAAAACTGTTTTTT. Amino acid sequence: CASSTNRGLVNEKLFF.

The chain is built from TRBV11-2 and TRBJ1-1; no clear D gene. The CDR3 is made up of 13 amino acids. The germline V gene encodes CDR1 SGHAT and CDR2 FQNNGV. V lost 3 bases, J lost 4 bases, and 9 bases lay in between. The CDR3 reads CASSLKLSTEAFF. The CDR3 region has the DNA TGTGCCAGCAGCTTGAAGTTGAGCACTGAAGCTTTCTTT.

The genes are TRBV2 and TRBJ1-6; D remains ambiguous. The CDR3 is 14 amino acids. Looked up from germline, CDR1 is SNHLY and CDR2 is FYNNEI. Deletions cut 4 bases from V and 6 bases from J, with 10 bases between. The CDR3 bases are TGTGCCAGCAGTGTTCAACAGCTTAATTCACCCCTCCACTTT. Its translation is CASSVQQLNSPLHF.

This chain connects TRBV6-4 to TRBJ2-5, with TRBD1 matching over 9 bases. The germline V gene encodes CDR1 MRHNA and CDR2 SNTAGT. J was trimmed by 2 bases and V by 7 bases; bases with no gene match: 14. The CDR3 length is 17 residues. The CDR3 reads CASTGTGSSRGQETQYF. DNA of the CDR3: TGTGCCAGCACCGGGACAGGGAGTTCTCGGGGACAAGAGACCCAGTACTTC.

CDR3 sequence: CASSNPGTGRFF. The CDR3 region has the DNA TGTGCCAGCTCGAACCCCGGGACAGGTCGTTTCTTT. The genes are TRBV12-3 or TRBV12-4 and TRBJ1-1; TRBD1 matches 8 bases. V lost 8 bases, J lost 13 bases, and 12 bases stayed unmatched. CDR3 length equals 12 residues.

The rearrangement links TRBV10-1 to TRBJ2-6; D call uncertain. This CDR3 is built from 15 residues. Looked up from germline, CDR1 is WNHNN and CDR2 is SYGVQD (reference sequence). Trimming pared 2 bases from V and 5 bases from J, leaving 10 bases between. The CDR3 nucleotides are TGCGCCAGCAGTGAGAGTGGCCCACGGGCCAACGTCCTGACTTTC. This encodes CASSESGPRANVLTF.

The rearrangement links TRBV4-1 to TRBJ1-6; D not resolved. Trimming removed 6 bases at V and 1 base at J, with 16 bases between. From germline, CDR1 is MGHRA and CDR2 YSYEKL. This CDR3 region has 17 residues. CDR3: CASREDLGGSYNSPLHF. For the CDR3, the DNA is TGCGCCAGCAGGGAAGACCTGGGAGGGTCCTATAATTCACCCCTCCACTTT.

This chain connects TRBV5-1 to TRBJ1-3; 8 bases are shared with TRBD1. The CDR3 extends over 15 amino acids. With V trimmed by 0 bases and J by 5 bases, 4 bases remained unmatched. CDR1 SGHRS and CDR2 YFSETQ come from the germline V gene. CDR3 region: CASSLGTGSRNTIYF. The DNA for the CDR3 is TGCGCCAGCAGCTTGGGGACAGGGAGTAGAAACACCATATATTTT.

V and J are TRBV3-1 (or the pseudogene TRBV3-2) and TRBJ2-2; maybe TRBD1 (5 bases). Germline CDR1 LGHDT, CDR2 YNNKEL (reference sequence). The CDR3 sequence is 14 residues long. Trimming left V 7 bases short and J 4 bases short, with 13 bases between. CDR3 nucleotide sequence: TGTGCCAGCACGGACACAATAATCACCGGGGAGCTGTTTTTT. This encodes CASTDTIITGELFF.

The chain couples TRBV10-2 to TRBJ1-3; D perhaps matches TRBD1 (5 bases). The ends were cut back, 4 bases at V and 0 bases at J, with 19 bases in the middle. Germline CDR1 is WSHSY and CDR2 is SAAADI. The CDR3 has 18 residues. CDR3 in DNA: TGCGCCAGCAGTGCGATTGAATACAGGCTTTACTCTGGAAACACCATATATTTT. Translating it yields CASSAIEYRLYSGNTIYF.

The chain links TRBV18 to TRBJ1-1, with D possibly matching TRBD1 (6 bases). This CDR3 has 15 residues. Germline V lookup: CDR1 KGHSH, CDR2 LQKENI. V was trimmed by 2 bases and J by 3 bases, leaving 13 bases between them. The CDR3 protein is CASSPSLGGDTEAFF. Here the CDR3 DNA reads TGTGCCAGCTCACCATCCCTAGGGGGTGACACTGAAGCTTTCTTT.

This rearrangement joins TRBV4-3 to TRBJ2-1; tentatively, D is TRBD2 (6 bases). V was cut by 5 bases and J by 9 bases, with 26 bases left in between. CDR3 length equals 17 residues. CDR1 is LGHNA and CDR2 is YSLEER in the germline V gene. The CDR3 DNA reads as TGCGCCAGCAGCTACCAGACGGCGGGACTGTCGGTGGGTGAGCAGTTCTTC. Encoded protein: CASSYQTAGLSVGEQFF.

The rearrangement uses TRBV21-1 and TRBJ2-6; TRBD2, the table's D call, lacks a check against the DNA. TRBV21-1 is a pseudogene. CDR3 length: 17 amino acids. The CDR3 DNA is TGTGCCAGCAGCAAAAGGGGACTTCTCTCTGGGGCCAACGTCCTGACTTTC. It translates to CASSKRGLLSGANVLTF.

Only one count was recorded for this clone. This sequence joins TRBV6-5 and TRBJ2-5, with TRBD2 as a possible D gene (5 bases). The CDR3 loop spans 14 amino acids. Deletions cut 10 bases from V and 2 bases from J, with 17 bases between. Germline loops: CDR1 MNHEY, CDR2 SVGAGI. The CDR3 spells CATWTQKGQETQYF. The CDR3 DNA sequence: TGTGCCACCTGGACTCAAAAGGGTCAAGAGACCCAGTACTTC.